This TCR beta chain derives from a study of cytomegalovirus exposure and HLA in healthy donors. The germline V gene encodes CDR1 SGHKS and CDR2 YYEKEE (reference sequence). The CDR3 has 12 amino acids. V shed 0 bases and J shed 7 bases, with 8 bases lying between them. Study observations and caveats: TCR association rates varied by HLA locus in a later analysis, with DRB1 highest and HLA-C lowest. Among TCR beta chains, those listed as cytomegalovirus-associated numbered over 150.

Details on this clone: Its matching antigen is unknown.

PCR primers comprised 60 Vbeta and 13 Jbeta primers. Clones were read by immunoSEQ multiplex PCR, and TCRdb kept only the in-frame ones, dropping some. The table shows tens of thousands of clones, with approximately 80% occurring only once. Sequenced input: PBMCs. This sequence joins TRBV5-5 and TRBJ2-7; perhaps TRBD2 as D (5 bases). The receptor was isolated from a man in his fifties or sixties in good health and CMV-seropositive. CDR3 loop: CASSLAAGEQYF. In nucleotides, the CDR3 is TGTGCCAGCAGCTTGGCCGCGGGTGAGCAGTACTTC.